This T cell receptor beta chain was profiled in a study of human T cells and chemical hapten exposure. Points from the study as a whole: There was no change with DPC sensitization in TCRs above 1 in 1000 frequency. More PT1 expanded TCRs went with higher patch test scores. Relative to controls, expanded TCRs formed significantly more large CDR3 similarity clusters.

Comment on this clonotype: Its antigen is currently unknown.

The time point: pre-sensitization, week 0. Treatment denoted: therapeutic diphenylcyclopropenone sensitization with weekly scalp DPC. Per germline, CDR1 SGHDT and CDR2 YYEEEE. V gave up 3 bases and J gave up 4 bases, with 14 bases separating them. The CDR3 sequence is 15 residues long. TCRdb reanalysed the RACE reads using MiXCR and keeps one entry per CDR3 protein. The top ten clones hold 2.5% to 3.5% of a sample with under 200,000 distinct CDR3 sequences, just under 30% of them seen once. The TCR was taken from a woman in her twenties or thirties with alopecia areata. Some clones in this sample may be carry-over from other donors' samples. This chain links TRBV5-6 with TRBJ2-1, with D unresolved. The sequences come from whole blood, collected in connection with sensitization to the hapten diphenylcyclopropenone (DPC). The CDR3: CASSSLEKQYNEQFF. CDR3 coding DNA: TGTGCCAGCAGCTCCCTCGAGAAACAATACAATGAGCAGTTCTTC.